Listed below are T cell receptor beta chains from one sample, sequenced in a study of CD8+ T cells in alopecia areata. Sequencing used immunoSEQ multiplex PCR; TCRdb keeps in-frame clones, though not all of them. The sample carries 160,000 or so clones, about 72% recorded once. The sample was CD8+ T cells sorted from blood, taken at week 0. The receptors stem from a human donor with alopecia areata. Each CDR3 is given with its conserved first and last residue.

CAWSTFRGSDQYF TRBJ2-4 TRBV30
CASSTGTGLSGYTF TRBJ1-2 TRBV7-9
CASSLDSRNTEAFF TRBJ1-1 TRBV5-1
CASSLGHGAANTEAFF TRBJ1-1 TRBV19
CASSPGPYEQYF TRBJ2-7 TRBV28
CASSHGERGREETQYF TRBJ2-5 TRBV4-2
CASSPPLAGQNEQFF TRBJ2-1 TRBV7-9
CASGRLRDKGNIQYF TRBJ2-4 TRBV27
CASSEGRDYEQYF TRBJ2-7 TRBV6-1
CASSASSYEQYF TRBJ2-7 TRBV19
CAWSVGGPGTEAFF TRBJ1-1 TRBV30
CASSLQGANQETQYF TRBJ2-5 TRBV11-2
CASSKDTNTGELFF TRBJ2-2 TRBV7-8
CASNQGIFNEAFF TRBJ1-1 TRBV19
CATISPGHNEQFF TRBJ2-1 TRBV6-5
CASSYPGREAFF TRBJ1-1 TRBV6-5
CASSQGGADTQYF TRBJ2-3 TRBV14
CASSPGRGNYGYTF TRBJ1-2 TRBV18
CASSQESGRSQETQYF TRBJ2-5 TRBV4-2
CASSSGGLLYEQYF TRBJ2-7 TRBV7-2
CAWSPSNRVLANIQYF TRBJ2-4 TRBV30
CASSPRGGVNYGYTF TRBJ1-2 TRBV14
CSVEGQTSGGPYNEQFF TRBJ2-1 TRBV29-1
CASSSPYGYTF TRBJ1-2 TRBV6-5
CSAPPRGGAGDTQYF TRBJ2-3 TRBV29-1
CAWSLTFYEQYF - TRBV30
CASSLINYEQYF TRBJ2-7 TRBV7-9
CASSWGLGTGELFF TRBJ2-2 TRBV5-6
CASSEGPMNTEAFF TRBJ1-1 TRBV25-1
CSVIDRGETQYF TRBJ2-5 TRBV29-1
CASSLRSAVGSVF TRBJ2-1 TRBV13
CATSSGTGNSPLHF TRBJ1-6 TRBV15
CASSITGTSWDEQYF TRBJ2-7 TRBV27
CAIPPAGGGYTF TRBJ1-2 TRBV7-2
CASSLQGSYNSPLHF TRBJ1-6 TRBV7-9
CASSLGTGFDGYTF TRBJ1-2 TRBV27
CASSQAEDVSGNTEAFF TRBJ1-1 TRBV18
CASSFKGQGGKQYF TRBJ2-7 TRBV27
CASRFPAGAQETQYF TRBJ2-5 TRBV2
CASAKGGAPAYWREIAKNIQYF TRBJ2-4 TRBV27
CASSLSGGENIQYF TRBJ2-4 TRBV11-2
CASSVGAPLDTQYF TRBJ2-3 TRBV9
CASSHGQYNEQFF TRBJ2-1 TRBV4-1
CASSQPRDPGGAFF TRBJ1-1 TRBV23-1
CASSPRGSANYGYTF TRBJ1-2 TRBV5-1
CASSINGRKKDEKLFF TRBJ1-4 TRBV19
CATSRPSGGRQETQYF TRBJ2-5 TRBV15
CASSLEASANYGYTF TRBJ1-2 TRBV7-9
CAVSSRGSYNEQFF TRBJ2-1 TRBV19
CASSLSRDLGVNTEAFF TRBJ1-1 TRBV7-9
CASSQEPRDRYEQYF TRBJ2-7 TRBV4-1